The 8 T cell receptor beta chains listed next were all sequenced from one sample in a study of T-cell memory formation after mild COVID-19. TCRdb redid the calling of the 5' RACE reads with MiXCR, one entry per CDR3 protein. There are roughly 450,000 distinct CDR3 sequences in the sample; 15% to 20% occur only once, and roughly an eighth lies in the top ten. The specimen sequenced was PBMCs or a T cell subset sorted from them (not recorded which). These receptors originate from an adult woman who had mild COVID-19 (a few samples of this study predate the infection). Cell type and time point are not known.

There are a few counts of this clonotype. The chain recombines TRBV27 with TRBJ2-7, with 8 bases fitting TRBD1. The V gene end was trimmed by 3 bases and the J gene end by 6 bases; junction bases not matched to a gene: 19. The length of the CDR3 is 18 residues. Germline V gene data show CDR1 as MNHEY and CDR2 as SMNVEV (reference sequence). The CDR3 loop reads CASSFSPLRQGRPLEQYF. The DNA for the CDR3 is TGTGCCAGCAGTTTCTCCCCCCTACGACAGGGGCGTCCGCTCGAGCAGTACTTC.

V is TRBV7-9 and J is TRBJ2-5; 7 nucleotides align to TRBD2. This CDR3 has 15 residues. V lost 0 bases, J lost 5 bases, and 6 bases stayed unmatched. The germline CDR1 and CDR2 sequences are SEHNR and FQNEAQ (reference sequence). The CDR3 DNA is TGTGCCAGCAGCTTAGCGTCGACTAGCTGGGAGACCCAGTACTTC. This codes for CASSLASTSWETQYF.

This clonotype was found a few times. This sequence joins TRBV12-3 or TRBV12-4 and TRBJ2-3, with 9 bases lining up with TRBD2. The CDR3 loop spans 15 amino acids. V was pared by 1 base and J by 4 bases, with 3 bases of the junction left unmatched. The CDR3 protein is CASSLVAGVADTQYF. CDR3 nucleotides: TGTGCCAGCAGTTTAGTAGCGGGAGTTGCAGATACGCAGTATTTT.

The J gene is TRBJ2-6, the V gene TRBV7-6; D not resolved. Germline CDR1 SGHVS, CDR2 FNYEAQ. The CDR3 extends over 17 amino acids. V lost 3 bases, J lost 3 bases, and 15 bases lay in between. This chain's CDR3 is CASSFNPVDVGANVLTF. In DNA form, the CDR3 reads TGTGCCAGCAGCTTTAACCCGGTGGATGTTGGGGCCAACGTCCTGACTTTC.

The chain carries TRBV5-4 and TRBJ2-5, with 12 nucleotides matching TRBD2. The CDR3 extends over 16 amino acids. Germline loops: CDR1 SGHNT, CDR2 YYREEE (reference sequence). After removal of 4 bases from V and 5 bases from J, the junction contained 9 bases not matched to a gene. This chain's CDR3 is CASSQSPGTSGETQYF. The CDR3 DNA reads as TGTGCCAGCAGCCAATCCCCCGGGACTAGCGGGGAGACCCAGTACTTC.

The V call is TRBV2, the J call TRBJ1-1, with a tentative D call TRBD1 (5 bases). Germline assignment: CDR1 SNHLY and CDR2 FYNNEI. V was shortened by 5 bases and J by 5 bases, with 9 bases between the two germline ends. The CDR3 length is 12 residues. CDR3 protein: CASSPRETEAFF. The CDR3 DNA sequence: TGTGCCAGCAGTCCCAGGGAAACTGAAGCTTTCTTT. The full variable domain, completed using reference TRBV2 and TRBJ1-1, is EPEVTQTPSHQVTQMGQEVILRCVPISNHLYFYWYRQILGQKVEFLVSFYNNEISEKSEIFDDQFSVERPDGSNFTLKIRSTKLEDSAMYFCASSPRETEAFFGQGTRLTVV.

This clonotype was observed a handful of times. J is TRBJ1-2 and V is TRBV2, with TRBD1 matching 9 bases. CDR1 SNHLY and CDR2 FYNNEI come from the germline V gene. This CDR3 spans 12 amino acids. The junction had 6 bases not matched to a gene; V was cut back by 8 bases and J by 8 bases. The chain's CDR3 is CASWGQGQGYTF. The CDR3 nucleotides are TGTGCCAGCTGGGGACAGGGCCAAGGCTACACCTTC.

This sequence joins TRBV7-9 and TRBJ2-7; D not resolved. Germline V lookup: CDR1 SEHNR, CDR2 FQNEAQ (reference sequence). The CDR3 has 15 residues. Trimming took off 4 bases at V and 3 bases at J, with 16 bases between the two ends. The CDR3 nucleotides read TGTGCCAGCAGCTCGGCCCGCCAGCTCCTCTACGAGCAGTACTTC. Translation: CASSSARQLLYEQYF.